The entry below gives a single TCR beta chain sequence along with its context. The CDR3 loop spans 13 amino acids. Germline loops: CDR1 GTSNPN, CDR2 SVGIG (reference sequence). V was shortened by 5 bases and J by 2 bases, with 11 bases between the two germline ends. This record comes from a study of control samples from healthy donors and cancer patients. Sequenced by immunoSEQ multiplex PCR; TCRdb stores in-frame clones only, minus some. This sample has approximately 130,000 clones, with around nine tenths found just once. The material sequenced was blood. The J gene is TRBJ2-3, the V gene TRBV30; TRBD2 is a possible D gene (5 bases). This TCR came from a man aged 25-45 years in good health. The CDR3, as DNA: TGTGCCTGGTCGAGACGGGACACAGATACGCAGTATTTT. It translates to CAWSRRDTDTQYF.